The 29 T cell receptor beta chains below were found in one sample sequenced in a study of blood T cell repertoires in COVID-19. This table comes from immunoSEQ multiplex PCR, and its TCRdb copy is limited to in-frame clones, with some not included. There are approximately 200,000 clones in the sample; 86% occur only once, and roughly 2.9% lies in the top ten. Sequencing was carried out using peripheral blood. These TCRs come from a woman aged 25 to 39 with active or convalescent COVID-19.

This chain connects TRBV11-3 to TRBJ2-7; D uncertain. V was cut by 0 bases and J by 5 bases, with 5 bases left in between. The CDR3 has 12 residues. The germline gives CDR1 SGHNT, CDR2 YENEEA. The CDR3 is CASSLENNEQYF. CDR3 in DNA: TGTGCCAGCAGCTTAGAAAACAACGAGCAGTACTTC.

The V and J genes are TRBV9 and TRBJ1-1; D not resolved. The CDR3 totals 15 residues. Looked up from germline, CDR1 is SGDLS and CDR2 is YYNGEE. V lost 0 bases and J 4 bases, leaving 13 bases between the germline ends. The CDR3 loop is CASSVGVHEGTEAFF. The CDR3 nucleotides read TGTGCCAGCAGCGTAGGGGTACACGAGGGCACTGAAGCTTTCTTT.

The V and J genes are TRBV5-6 and TRBJ1-2; D possibly corresponds to TRBD1 (5 bases). The CDR3 covers 15 residues. V was trimmed by 0 bases and J by 8 bases, leaving 17 bases between them. Germline CDR1 SGHDT, CDR2 YYEEEE. CDR3 nucleotide sequence: TGTGCCAGCAGCTTGGACTCGGGACTTATGGGCGGCTACACCTTC. It is translated as CASSLDSGLMGGYTF. Full variable domain (outside the CDR3, taken from reference TRBV5-6 and TRBJ1-2): DAGVTQSPTHLIKTRGQQVTLRCSPKSGHDTVSWYQQALGQGPQFIFQYYEEEERQRGNFPDRFSGHQFPNYSSELNVNALLLGDSALYLCASSLDSGLMGGYTFGSGTRLTVV.

The rearrangement links TRBV5-4 to TRBJ1-1; no clear D gene. The CDR3 length is 14 residues. Germline V gene sequence: CDR1 SGHNT, CDR2 YYREEE (reference sequence). V was pared by 1 base and J by 0 bases, with 7 bases between. CDR3 bases: TGTGCCAGCAGCTTGTCTCAGGTGAACACTGAAGCTTTCTTT. Amino acid sequence: CASSLSQVNTEAFF.

The V gene is TRBV25-1, the J gene TRBJ1-6, with TRBD1 matching 9 bases. V lost 6 bases to trimming and J lost 5 bases; unmatched junction nucleotides: 2. CDR1 is MGHDK and CDR2 is SYGVNS in the germline V gene. The CDR3 runs to 14 residues. The CDR3 nucleotides read TGTGCCAGCAGAAGGACAGGGGATAATTCACCCCTCCACTTT. Protein sequence: CASRRTGDNSPLHF.

V usage is TRBV7-9 and J usage is TRBJ2-1; 8 nucleotides match TRBD1. The CDR3 is 17 residues long. V was pared by 1 base and J by 9 bases, with 14 bases of the junction left unmatched. Germline V gene data show CDR1 as SEHNR and CDR2 as FQNEAQ (reference sequence). The chain's CDR3 is CASSLVTAGQGASEQFF. In DNA form, the CDR3 reads TGTGCCAGCAGCTTAGTAACCGCGGGGCAGGGGGCTAGTGAGCAGTTCTTC. Based on the CDR3 plus reference TRBV7-9 and TRBJ2-1, the full variable domain is DTGVSQNPRHKITKRGQNVTFRCDPISEHNRLYWYRQTLGQGPEFLTYFQNEAQLEKSRLLSDRFSAERPKGSFSTLEIQRTEQGDSAMYLCASSLVTAGQGASEQFFGPGTRLTVL.

The V call is TRBV19, the J call TRBJ2-2; D unresolved. V dropped 3 bases and J dropped 4 bases, with 3 bases sitting between them. CDR3 length: 12 residues. Germline CDR1 is LNHDA and CDR2 is SQIVND (reference sequence). CDR3 protein: CASSISTGELFF. The DNA for the CDR3 is TGTGCCAGTAGTATCTCCACCGGGGAGCTGTTTTTT.

V is TRBV5-1 and J is TRBJ2-3, with D possibly being TRBD1 (5 bases). The germline gives CDR1 SGHRS, CDR2 YFSETQ. The CDR3 covers 14 residues. V gave up 4 bases and J gave up 6 bases, with 15 bases separating them. CDR3 sequence reads: CASSADTVVDTQYF. The CDR3 DNA sequence: TGCGCCAGCAGCGCGGACACCGTTGTGGATACGCAGTATTTT.

J is TRBJ1-4 and V is TRBV2, with 7 bases that match TRBD1. Germline CDR1 reads SNHLY; CDR2 reads FYNNEI. Trimming cost V 8 bases and J 8 bases; bases outside gene matches: 8. The length of the CDR3 is 13 residues. The CDR3 spells CASDRAGKEKLFF. The CDR3 DNA reads as TGTGCCAGCGACAGGGCAGGGAAGGAAAAACTGTTTTTT.

The rearrangement uses TRBV10-2 and TRBJ2-7; 9 bases are shared with TRBD2. Germline V CDR1 and CDR2: WSHSY, SAAADI. V trimming: 0 bases; J trimming: 12 bases; junction bases outside the gene matches: 9. This CDR3 spans 14 amino acids. DNA for the CDR3: TGCGCCAGCAGTGAGTCCGGTAGCGGGAGTTTCCGGTACTTC. Its translation: CASSESGSGSFRYF.

The rearrangement joins TRBV14 to TRBJ2-7; possibly TRBD2 for D (5 bases). The CDR3 runs 13 residues. Per germline, CDR1 SGHDN and CDR2 FVKESK. V was trimmed by 4 bases and J by 6 bases, leaving 13 bases between them. CDR3 sequence: CASSPIAMGEQYF. The DNA of the CDR3 is TGTGCCAGCAGCCCGATAGCGATGGGCGAGCAGTACTTC. The full variable domain, in which reference TRBV14 and TRBJ2-7 provide the parts outside the CDR3, is EAGVTQFPSHSVIEKGQTVTLRCDPISGHDNLYWYRRVMGKEIKFLLHFVKESKQDESGMPNNRFLAERTGGTYSTLKVQPAELEDSGVYFCASSPIAMGEQYFGPGTRLTVT.

The V gene is TRBV11-3, the J gene TRBJ1-6, with D possibly being TRBD1 (5 bases). Germline assignment: CDR1 SGHNT and CDR2 YENEEA. This CDR3 has 14 residues. V lost 3 bases to trimming and J lost 10 bases, with 13 bases between them. CDR3 sequence (DNA): TGTGCCAGCAGCTTCGTGACAGAAGTCTCACCCCTCCACTTT. Translated, it gives CASSFVTEVSPLHF.

This clone showed up many times. This chain links TRBV7-9 with TRBJ1-3; weak D call: TRBD1 (6 bases). The CDR3 is 15 residues long. Germline V gene data show CDR1 as SEHNR and CDR2 as FQNEAQ (reference sequence). V lost 7 bases and J 2 bases, leaving 15 bases between the germline ends. Here the CDR3 DNA reads TGTGCCAGCACCGTTATGGGGGCTACTGGAAACACCATATATTTT. Its protein product is CASTVMGATGNTIYF. The whole variable domain, remainder taken from reference TRBV7-9 and TRBJ1-3, is DTGVSQNPRHKITKRGQNVTFRCDPISEHNRLYWYRQTLGQGPEFLTYFQNEAQLEKSRLLSDRFSAERPKGSFSTLEIQRTEQGDSAMYLCASTVMGATGNTIYFGEGSWLTVV.

In its sample, this clone was seen once. The chain has TRBV6-5 and TRBJ2-1; no clear D gene. V was pared by 8 bases and J by 1 base, with 6 bases between. The germline V gene encodes CDR1 MNHEY and CDR2 SVGAGI. The CDR3 length is 12 residues. CDR3 in DNA: TGTGCCAGCTCTAGGTCCTACAATGAGCAGTTCTTC. Amino acids: CASSRSYNEQFF.

This clone showed up just once. The chain couples TRBV27 to TRBJ2-3; TRBD2 is a possible D gene (5 bases). Trimming pared 8 bases from V and 4 bases from J, leaving 16 bases between. The V gene's germline CDR1 is MNHEY and CDR2 SMNVEV (reference sequence). This CDR3 is 14 amino acids long. The CDR3 here is CASRPRGFADTQYF. CDR3 nucleotide sequence: TGTGCCAGCCGACCACGGGGTTTTGCAGATACGCAGTATTTT.

This clone was seen once. This chain connects TRBV19 to TRBJ2-1, with 9 nucleotides matching TRBD2. CDR1 and CDR2 from the germline V gene are LNHDA and SQIVND (reference sequence). V dropped 6 bases and J dropped 2; count of bases not matched to a gene: 14. This CDR3 region has 18 residues. CDR3 in amino acids: CASRPGGPSGATYNEQFF. Here the CDR3 DNA reads TGTGCCAGTAGACCAGGGGGGCCTAGCGGGGCAACCTACAATGAGCAGTTCTTC.

The chain uses TRBV28 and TRBJ1-2; 10 positions agree with TRBD1. The CDR3 is 15 residues long. The germline V gene encodes CDR1 MDHEN and CDR2 SYDVKM. Trimming at V came to 5 bases and at J to 5 bases, leaving 8 bases not matched to a gene. For the CDR3, the DNA is TGTGCCAGCAGTCCCGGGACAGGGGAAGGATATGGCTACACCTTC. Its protein is CASSPGTGEGYGYTF.

This clone appeared once. The V and J genes are TRBV28 and TRBJ1-5, with TRBD1 matching 8 bases. The J segment lost 3 bases and the V segment lost 5 bases, leaving 9 bases of the junction unmatched. The length of the CDR3 is 16 residues. CDR1 MDHEN and CDR2 SYDVKM come from the germline V gene. CDR3: CASSIINRGINQPQHF. CDR3 sequence (DNA): TGTGCCAGCAGTATTATAAACAGGGGGATCAATCAGCCCCAGCATTTT.

The chain joins TRBV7-6 to TRBJ2-3, with 12 bases identical to TRBD2. This CDR3 comprises 19 residues. The ends lost 5 bases at V and 2 bases at J; junction bases unmatched: 14. The germline CDR1 and CDR2 sequences are SGHVS and FNYEAQ. The CDR3 loop is CASSLAPILAGGHTDTQYF. CDR3 in DNA: TGTGCCAGCAGCCTCGCTCCCATACTAGCGGGGGGCCACACAGATACGCAGTATTTT. Full variable domain (remainder filled in from reference TRBV7-6 and TRBJ2-3): GAGVSQSPRYKVTKRGQDVALRCDPISGHVSLYWYRQALGQGPEFLTYFNYEAQQDKSGLPNDRFSAERPEGSISTLTIQRTEQRDSAMYRCASSLAPILAGGHTDTQYFGPGTRLTVL.

The chain carries TRBV19 and TRBJ2-5; D perhaps matches TRBD2 (5 bases). CDR3 length: 14 amino acids. The germline V gene encodes CDR1 LNHDA and CDR2 SQIVND (reference sequence). Trimming stripped 3 bases from V and 3 bases from J, with 11 bases between. The CDR3 sequence is CASSIWAGEETQYF. The DNA of the CDR3 is TGTGCCAGTAGTATTTGGGCCGGGGAAGAGACCCAGTACTTC.

The chain recombines TRBV5-1 with TRBJ2-3; a weak D match, TRBD1 (5 bases). Trimming left V 0 bases short and J 3 bases short, with 11 bases between. The CDR3 has 15 amino acids. The germline V gene has CDR1 SGHRS and CDR2 YFSETQ. CDR3 protein: CASSLDGQVTDTQYF. The DNA of the CDR3 is TGCGCCAGCAGCTTGGACGGACAAGTGACAGATACGCAGTATTTT.

The chain has TRBV6-5 and TRBJ2-7; 8 bases are shared with TRBD1. The ends lost 7 bases at V and 0 bases at J; junction bases unmatched: 8. Germline V gives CDR1 MNHEY, CDR2 SVGAGI. The CDR3 spans 15 residues. The CDR3 coding sequence is TGTGCCAGCACGCCTCGGACAGGGAGCTCCTACGAGCAGTACTTC. Translation: CASTPRTGSSYEQYF.

The rearrangement uses TRBV12-3 or TRBV12-4 and TRBJ1-2, with TRBD1 as a possible D gene (5 bases). The CDR3 is made up of 12 amino acids. With 6 bases removed from V and 7 bases from J, the gap between germline ends came to 12 bases. The CDR3: CASRSGGSGYTF. CDR3 sequence (DNA): TGTGCCAGCAGGTCCGGGGGGAGTGGCTACACCTTC.

This rearrangement joins TRBV10-3 to TRBJ2-7; 9 bases agree with TRBD2. CDR3 length equals 14 residues. The trim removed 8 bases at V and 4 bases at J, leaving 9 bases unmatched. Germline values: CDR1 ENHRY, CDR2 SYGVKD. As DNA, the CDR3 is TGTGCCATCGGTACGGCTAGCGGGGAGTACGAGCAGTACTTC. Amino acid sequence: CAIGTASGEYEQYF.

This chain joins TRBV5-6 and TRBJ2-2; 9 bases align to TRBD2. The V gene's germline CDR1 is SGHDT and CDR2 YYEEEE. This CDR3 region has 17 residues. V was pared by 3 bases and J by 4 bases, with 10 bases of the junction left unmatched. In DNA, the CDR3 is TGTGCCAGCAGCTCTCTTTGGGCGGGAGGGGTCACCGGGGAGCTGTTTTTT. It specifies CASSSLWAGGVTGELFF.

J is TRBJ2-5 and V is TRBV28; a weak D match, TRBD2 (7 bases). V lost 3 bases, J lost 5 bases, and 22 bases lay in between. Per germline, CDR1 MDHEN and CDR2 SYDVKM. CDR3 length equals 17 residues. The CDR3 is CASSLGGGSSLQETQYF. DNA for the CDR3: TGTGCCAGCAGTTTGGGGGGCGGGAGTAGCCTACAGGAGACCCAGTACTTC. Using reference TRBV28 and TRBJ2-5 for the parts outside the CDR3, the full variable domain is DVKVTQSSRYLVKRTGEKVFLECVQDMDHENMFWYRQDPGLGLRLIYFSYDVKMKEKGDIPEGYSVSREKKERFSLILESASTNQTSMYLCASSLGGGSSLQETQYFGPGTRLLVL.

The V and J genes are TRBV24-1 and TRBJ2-1; the match to TRBD1 covers 8 bases. Germline V gene sequence: CDR1 KGHDR, CDR2 SFDVKD. V trimming: 2 bases; J trimming: 5 bases; junction bases outside the gene matches: 4. This CDR3 has 15 amino acids. CDR3 region: CATSDWGTGHNEQFF. CDR3 DNA sequence: TGTGCCACCAGTGATTGGGGGACAGGTCACAATGAGCAGTTCTTC.

The chain is built from TRBV21-1 and TRBJ2-3; TRBD1, the table's D call, was not compared with the DNA. TRBV21-1 is annotated as a pseudogene. This CDR3 is built from 19 residues. The CDR3 DNA sequence: TGTGCCAGCAGCAAAAGGACAGGGGACCATACCCCTTTTATGGATACGCAGTATTTT. It specifies CASSKRTGDHTPFMDTQYF.

This chain joins TRBV19 and TRBJ1-2; 10 bases are shared with TRBD1. Trimming at V came to 5 bases and at J to 8 bases, leaving 5 bases not matched to a gene. The CDR3 length is 13 residues. Per the germline V gene, CDR1 is LNHDA and CDR2 is SQIVND (reference sequence). In DNA, the CDR3 is TGTGCCAGTAGTGCCGGGACAGGGGTCGGCTACACCTTC. Translation gives CASSAGTGVGYTF.